Listed here are 32 T cell receptor gamma chains from one sample, sequenced in a study of γδ T cells in repeated Plasmodium falciparum infection. Gammadelta T cells were flow-sorted from PBMC into Vgamma9/Vdelta2+ and Vdelta2-negative populations for bulk analysis. TCRdb re-called the multiplex PCR reads through CATT. There are 20,000 to 30,000 gamma-chain clones in the sample; about 3% occur only once, and 30% to 35% lies in the top ten. Specimen: gamma-delta T cells from blood. The source is a pool of human donors (malaria-infected and uninfected, not separated).

In its sample, this clone is large. The same CDR3 also results from other DNA sequences found in this sample. The J gene is TRGJ1 or TRGJ2, the V gene TRGV9. Unmatched junction bases numbered 4, after V lost 8 bases and J lost 0 bases. The CDR3 loop spans 12 amino acids. The germline CDR1 and CDR2 sequences are GITISATS and ISYDGTV (reference sequence). The DNA for the CDR3 is TGTGCCTTGTACCCGAATTATTATAAGAAACTCTTT. This gives the protein CALYPNYYKKLF.

This clone has a count of ten or more. This likely stems from a read error, as it lies one base from a far larger clone. This sample includes further DNA sequences coding for the same CDR3. The chain joins TRGV9 to TRGJP. TCRdb lists no J gene, so it was determined here by aligning the DNA to germline. CDR3 length: 18 residues. CDR1 is GITISATS, CDR2 ISYDGTV, per germline (reference sequence). The CDR3 coding sequence is TGTGCCTTGTGGGAGGTAAGAACGCCCCGGTTGGGCAAGAAAATCAAGGTATTT. Translation: CALWEVRTPRLGKKIKVF.

This clone came up many times. A clone one base away is much larger, so this may be a read error. The chain is built from TRGV2 and TRGJ1 or TRGJ2. The J gene is not listed in TCRdb, so it was assigned here from a DNA match to germline. Trimming at V came to 10 bases and at J to 8 bases, leaving 8 bases not matched to a gene. The CDR3 is made up of 10 amino acids. Germline V gene sequence: CDR1 EGSNGY, CDR2 YDSYNSKV. The DNA of the CDR3 is TGTGCCACTATCAGGCATAAGAAACTCTTT. Translated: CATIRHKKLF.

This clone was detected a few times. TCRdb records a much larger clone's protein for this DNA, with a difference at residue 5 that likely arises from a read error; the protein given is the translation of the DNA. The CDR3: CALWGGVPCKKLF. In DNA, the CDR3 is TGTGCCTTGTGGGGGGGCGTTCCTTGTAAGAAACTCTTT. This rearrangement joins TRGV9 to TRGJ1 or TRGJ2. Germline V lookup: CDR1 GITISATS, CDR2 ISYDGTV (reference sequence). V shed 5 bases and J 9 bases; nucleotides not matched to a gene: 13. CDR3 size: 13 residues.

This clone was seen many times. The TCRdb protein, from a much larger clone, departs from this DNA's translation at residue 8, likely by read error; the protein shown derives from the DNA. The rearrangement links TRGV4 to TRGJP2. The J gene, absent from TCRdb, was called here by matching the DNA to germline. The germline V gene has CDR1 EGSTGY and CDR2 YDSYTSSV. The CDR3 is 14 residues long. Trimming removed 6 bases from V and 6 bases from J; junction bases left unmatched: 10. The CDR3 DNA is TGTGCCACCTGGCAAAAGAGTGGTGATTGGATCAAGACGTTT. This sequence encodes CATWQKSGDWIKTF.

There are many counts of this clone. It differs at one base from a far larger clone, so likely a read error. In the same sample, other DNA sequences code for this CDR3. The genes are TRGV9 and TRGJ1 or TRGJ2. Germline loops: CDR1 GITISATS, CDR2 ISYDGTV (reference sequence). This CDR3 has 13 amino acids. The CDR3 bases are TGCGCCTTGTGGGAGGCTACCTATTATAAGAAACTCTTT. This codes for CALWEATYYKKLF.

This clone was seen many times. TCRdb assigns this DNA the protein of a much larger clone, which departs from its translation at residue 3; this likely reflects a read error, and the protein shown comes from translating the DNA. The chain recombines TRGV9 with TRGJ1 or TRGJ2. TCRdb carries no J gene annotation; the J gene was assigned here by matching the DNA with germline. Germline loops: CDR1 GITISATS, CDR2 ISYDGTV (reference sequence). CDR3 length: 11 residues. The CDR3: CASWEIYKKLF. For the CDR3, the DNA is TGTGCCTCGTGGGAGATTTATAAGAAACTCTTT.

For this clone: This likely came from a read error, as a far larger clone is one base away. Other DNA sequences in this sample translate to the same CDR3. V gene TRGV4 combines with J gene TRGJ1 or TRGJ2. Since TCRdb gives no J gene, matching the DNA to germline was used here to assign it. The CDR3 is 18 amino acids. Germline CDR1 EGSTGY, CDR2 YDSYTSSV. The CDR3 spells CATWGVGVDGVNYYKKLF. In nucleotides, the CDR3 is TGTGCTACCTGGGGAGTGGGGGTTGATGGAGTGAATTATTATAAGAAACTCTTT.

Comments on this clone: TCRdb lists the protein of a much larger clone for this DNA, which differs at residue 6, so this is likely a read error; the protein given here is translated from the DNA itself. V and J are TRGV2 and TRGJ1 or TRGJ2. TCRdb leaves out the J gene; it was filled in here by matching the DNA to germline. V lost 2 bases and J lost 5; bases outside the gene matches: 9. CDR1 and CDR2 (germline): EGSNGY, YDSYNSKV. This CDR3 region has 14 residues. CDR3: CATWDVRFDYKKLF. CDR3 DNA sequence: TGTGCCACCTGGGACGTGCGGTTCGATTATAAGAAACTCTTT.

In regard to this clone: The translation of this DNA and the TCRdb protein of a much larger clone differ at residue 10, probably owing to a read error; the protein shown here is translated from the DNA. The V gene reported is TRGV2; the J gene is uncalled. The CDR3 is 12 residues long. Germline values: CDR1 EGSNGY, CDR2 YDSYNSKV. CDR3 sequence reads: CATWDGPGKELF. CDR3 DNA: TGTGCCACCTGGGACGGCCCGGGTAAGGAACTCTTT.

The sample holds many counts of this clone. The rearrangement uses TRGV3 and TRGJ1 or TRGJ2. CDR3 length: 15 residues. V gave up 0 bases and J gave up 7 bases; unmatched junction bases: 12. CDR1 VTNTFY and CDR2 YDVSTARD come from the germline V gene (reference sequence). In DNA, the CDR3 is TGTGCCACCTGGGACAGGCGAAAGTTTAACTATAAGAAACTCTTT. It translates to CATWDRRKFNYKKLF.

About this clone itself: TCRdb lists the protein of a much larger clone for this DNA, which differs at residue 4, so this is likely a read error; the protein given here is translated from the DNA itself. V gene TRGV9 combines with J gene TRGJ1 or TRGJ2. Since TCRdb gives no J gene, matching the DNA to germline was used here to assign it. The CDR3 contains 13 residues. The germline CDR1 and CDR2 sequences are GITISATS and ISYDGTV (reference sequence). CDR3 sequence: CALREGFAYKKLF. CDR3 bases: TGTGCCTTGCGGGAGGGCTTTGCTTATAAGAAACTCTTT.

Regarding this clone: The mismatch at residue 3 between this DNA's translation and the TCRdb protein of a much larger clone likely reflects a read error; the protein shown is translated from the DNA. This chain connects TRGV3 to TRGJ1 or TRGJ2. As TCRdb names no J gene, one was assigned here on the basis of a DNA match to germline. The CDR3 covers 14 residues. CDR1 and CDR2 (germline): VTNTFY, YDVSTARD (reference sequence). The CDR3 nucleotides read TGTGCCGCCTGGGACATCACGGGATGGTATAAGAAACTCTTT. Translated, it gives CAAWDITGWYKKLF.

This clone was detected many times. The chain employs TRGV3 and TRGJ1 or TRGJ2. Germline values: CDR1 VTNTFY, CDR2 YDVSTARD (reference sequence). V lost 0 bases and J lost 6; bases outside the gene matches: 8. This CDR3 is 14 amino acids long. Written as DNA, the CDR3 is TGTGCCACCTGGGACAGGCCAGACTTTTATAAGAAACTCTTT. Residues: CATWDRPDFYKKLF.

This clone was seen repeatedly, ten times or more. A far larger clone is only one base removed, so a read error is likely. Other DNA variants within this sample encode the same CDR3. No J gene was assigned, while the V gene was called as TRGV9. Germline CDR1 reads GITISATS; CDR2 reads ISYDGTV (reference sequence). The CDR3 is made up of 11 amino acids. The CDR3 region is CALWEVHEKLF. CDR3 nucleotide sequence: TGTGCCTTGTGGGAGGTGCATGAGAAGCTCTTT.

This clone was detected many times. This DNA's translation differs at residue 7 from TCRdb's protein, which comes from a much larger clone; a read error is likely, and the protein shown is translated from the DNA. The V call is TRGV9, the J call TRGJ1 or TRGJ2. No J gene was available from TCRdb, and it was assigned here by a germline match of the DNA. This CDR3 has 12 residues. Germline V gene data show CDR1 as GITISATS and CDR2 as ISYDGTV (reference sequence). The J segment lost 5 bases and the V segment lost 4 bases, leaving 5 bases of the junction unmatched. The CDR3 DNA is TGTGCCTTGTGGGAAGATCATTATAAGAAACTCTTT. As protein: CALWEDHYKKLF.

This clone was detected ten times or more. It is unclear where the CDR3 begins or ends on the DNA, so no DNA is shown, and the CDR3 is as TCRdb lists it. The V gene is TRGV2; the J gene was not called. The CDR3 comprises 29 residues, both ends counted. Germline values: CDR1 EGSNGY, CDR2 YDSYNSKV. CDR3 amino acids: CATWPIIRNSLAVEQHLLSQVSIGRIQHF.

In the case of this clone: A far larger clone is off by one base, so a read error is likely. The same CDR3 can be traced to other DNA sequences in this sample. This chain uses TRGV9 with TRGJ1 or TRGJ2. Germline lookup yields CDR1 GITISATS and CDR2 ISYDGTV (reference sequence). The CDR3 has 14 residues. Trimming cost V 2 bases and J 3 bases; bases outside gene matches: 7. In DNA form, the CDR3 reads TGTGCCTTGTGGGAGGGTTGTCGTTATTATAAGAAACTCTTT. Residues: CALWEGCRYYKKLF.

The sample holds many counts of this clone. TCRdb's entry gives the protein of a much larger clone, which mismatches this DNA's translation at residue 7, likely from a read error; the protein reported here is translated from the DNA. The V gene is TRGV4, the J gene TRGJ1 or TRGJ2. The J gene is absent in TCRdb and was assigned here via DNA matching to germline. The V gene's germline CDR1 is EGSTGY and CDR2 YDSYTSSV. This CDR3 spans 11 amino acids. The CDR3: CAVRYYDKKLF. CDR3 coding DNA: TGTGCCGTCCGTTATTATGATAAGAAACTCTTT.

This clone was observed many times. TCRdb's protein, taken from a much larger clone, differs from this DNA's translation at residue 6, likely owing to a read error; the protein displayed comes from the DNA. The chain carries TRGV9 and TRGJP. CDR1 is GITISATS, CDR2 ISYDGTV, per germline (reference sequence). V trimming: 2 bases; J trimming: 7 bases; junction bases outside the gene matches: 5. This CDR3 region has 16 residues. The CDR3, as DNA: TGTGCCTTGTGGGAGGAGGGGGAGTTGGGCAAAAAAATCAAGGTATTT. It specifies CALWEEGELGKKIKVF.

This clone came up many times. A much larger clone differs from this one at a single base, so this may be a read error. V and J are TRGV2 and TRGJ1 or TRGJ2. This CDR3 is 11 amino acids long. CDR1 and CDR2 from the germline V gene are EGSNGY and YDSYNSKV. The CDR3: CATWVYYKKLF. CDR3 nucleotide sequence: TGTGCCACCTGGGTATATTATAAGAAACTCTTC.

To note about this clone: This DNA translates differently at residue 19 from the TCRdb protein, which is that of a much larger clone; a read error is likely, and the protein shown is the DNA's own translation. The J segment was not called; the V segment is TRGV9. CDR3 size: 21 residues. CDR1 and CDR2 from the germline V gene are GITISATS and ISYDGTV (reference sequence). CDR3 loop: CALWEVHGSVRKELGKKIEVF. The DNA of the CDR3 is TGTGCCTTGTGGGAGGTGCATGGTTCGGTACGTAAAGAGTTGGGCAAAAAAATCGAGGTATTT.

Concerning this clone itself: The protein TCRdb lists belongs to a much larger clone and differs from this DNA's translation at residue 4, which points to a read error; the protein shown is made from the DNA. This sample includes further DNA sequences coding for the same CDR3. Written as DNA, the CDR3 is TGTGCCACCAGGGACCTGACGGGTTATTATAAGAAACTCTTT. This sequence encodes CATRDLTGYYKKLF. The V and J genes are TRGV4 and TRGJ1 or TRGJ2. Since TCRdb gives no J gene, matching the DNA to germline was used here to assign it. Germline V gene sequence: CDR1 EGSTGY, CDR2 YDSYTSSV. The CDR3 runs 14 residues.

The chain links TRGV9 to TRGJ1 or TRGJ2. Matching the DNA to germline supplied the J gene, which TCRdb does not give. Germline trimming cut 3 bases from V and 3 bases from J; bases unmatched to any gene: 14. CDR1 is GITISATS and CDR2 is ISYDGTV in the germline V gene (reference sequence). This CDR3 region has 16 residues. The CDR3 sequence is CALWEPRTRAYYKKLF. CDR3 DNA sequence: TGTGCCTTGTGGGAGCCGCGGACCAGGGCTTATTATAAGAAACTCTTT.

At least ten counts were recorded for this clone. This DNA translates differently at residue 4 from the TCRdb protein, which is that of a much larger clone; a read error is likely, and the protein shown is the DNA's own translation. The V and J genes are TRGV9 and TRGJ1 or TRGJ2. This CDR3 spans 11 amino acids. Germline V gives CDR1 GITISATS, CDR2 ISYDGTV (reference sequence). The CDR3 region has the DNA TGTGCCTTGTTGGAGATTTATAAGAAACTCTTT. Protein: CALLEIYKKLF.

Many counts were recorded for this clone. The TCRdb protein comes from a much larger clone and disagrees with this DNA's translation at residue 7, likely due to a read error; the protein given here is derived from the DNA. The chain combines TRGV9 with TRGJP1. The length of the CDR3 is 15 residues. V lost 0 bases to trimming and J lost 2 bases; unmatched junction nucleotides: 3. Germline assignment: CDR1 GITISATS and CDR2 ISYDGTV (reference sequence). The CDR3 region is CALWEVRTTGWFKIF. The DNA of the CDR3 is TGTGCCTTGTGGGAGGTGCGGACCACTGGTTGGTTCAAGATATTT.

This clone was counted only a few times. The protein that TCRdb holds for this DNA derives from a much larger clone and differs from the translated DNA at residue 10, which likely indicates a read error; the protein shown here is translated from the DNA. The rearrangement links TRGV8 to TRGJP1. In the absence of a J gene in TCRdb, the DNA was matched to germline to assign it here. This CDR3 is built from 14 residues. Germline loops: CDR1 VENAVY, CDR2 YDSYNSRV. CDR3 DNA: TGTGCCACCTGGGACCTAACCACTGGTCGGTTCAAGATATTT. Translation: CATWDLTTGRFKIF.

In this sample, this clone turned up many times. The protein recorded in TCRdb matches a much larger clone and deviates from this DNA's translation at residue 12, suggesting a read error; the protein here is obtained by translating the DNA. V gene assignment gives TRGV9, but the J gene was left uncalled. The CDR3 is made up of 14 amino acids. CDR1 is GITISATS, CDR2 ISYDGTV, per germline (reference sequence). CDR3 sequence: CALWEVQDYYKELF. DNA of the CDR3: TGTGCCTTGTGGGAGGTGCAGGATTATTATAAGGAACTCTTT.

This clone was found a few times. Translating this DNA gives a protein that differs at residue 9 from the TCRdb one, which belongs to a much larger clone; a read error is likely, and the protein shown is this translation. With the J gene uncalled, the V gene is TRGV9. The CDR3 is 11 amino acids. Germline V gives CDR1 GITISATS, CDR2 ISYDGTV (reference sequence). The CDR3 sequence is CALWEVGVRLF. As DNA, the CDR3 is TGTGCCTTGTGGGAGGTGGGGGTAAGACTCTTT.

This clone was picked up many times. Given a far larger clone just one base away, this is likely a sequencing read error. No J gene was assigned, while the V gene was called as TRGV2. Per germline, CDR1 EGSNGY and CDR2 YDSYNSKV. The CDR3 covers 13 residues. DNA for the CDR3: TGTGCCACCTGGGACGGGCACGATTATAAGAAGCTCTTT. Residues: CATWDGHDYKKLF.

In its sample, this clone was seen many times. TCRdb's entry gives the protein of a much larger clone, which mismatches this DNA's translation at residue 7, likely from a read error; the protein reported here is translated from the DNA. This chain uses TRGV2 with TRGJP1. Per germline, CDR1 EGSNGY and CDR2 YDSYNSKV. The CDR3 length is 15 residues. V dropped 0 bases and J dropped 2; count of bases not matched to a gene: 3. The CDR3 loop reads CATWDGWTTGWFKIF. CDR3 DNA sequence: TGTGCCACCTGGGACGGGTGGACCACTGGTTGGTTCAAGATATTT.

To note about this clone: A read error is likely here: a far larger clone is one base away. Other DNA sequences in the same sample also yield this CDR3. The J gene has no call, while the V gene is TRGV9. From germline, CDR1 is GITISATS and CDR2 ISYDGTV (reference sequence). This CDR3 comprises 17 residues. CDR3 in amino acids: CALWEVFSQRTGWFKIF. The DNA of the CDR3 is TGTGCCTTGTGGGAGGTCTTTTCCCAAAGGACTGGTTGGTTTAAGATATTT.